This T cell receptor beta chain came from a study of neurological immune-mediated disorders (dated by TCRdb to the late 2010s). Regarding the research as a whole: Peripheral blood TCR-beta repertoires from HTLV-I-associated myelopathy (HAM/TSP) patients, multiple sclerosis patients and healthy controls were compared by UMI-based sequencing. Longitudinal samples, technical triplicates and paired sorted CD4+ and CD8+ T-cell subsets, alongside PBMC samples, were included among the roughly 110 TCR-beta libraries. The cohort was made up of 68 subjects, consisting of around 14 HAM/TSP patients, roughly 35 multiple sclerosis patients and 20 healthy controls. General study outcomes and caveats: Across subjects, expanded clones never shared an identical CDR3 amino acid sequence, which suggests that the TCR-beta repertoires in every group were private. TCR clonal expansion was greatest in HAM/TSP patients and smallest in MS patients, who ranked below even healthy controls.

Healthy controls were blood bank volunteers in Maryland, USA. Libraries from unsorted PBMCs were made from 2 million PBMCs kept in RNAlater at -80 degrees C until RNA extraction. Peripheral blood was subjected to Ficoll-Hypaque density gradient centrifugation to isolate PBMCs, which were then cryopreserved in liquid nitrogen. cDNA was synthesized by template-switch 5'RACE using a primer carrying a 10-nucleotide random unique molecular identifier by which each TCR transcript was tagged. Every sequencing run yielded over 170 million TCR-beta sequences covering 15-18 subjects. Total RNA was extracted with the RNeasy kit. Using the KAPA Real-time Library Amplification kit, TCR-beta VDJ regions were amplified with primers for the TCR constant region and the 5'RACE anchor. Sample indexes and Illumina adaptors were added in a first PCR, and a second PCR then increased library yield. After purification with Ampure beads, the TCR product of roughly 650 bp was size-selected on a 2% E-gel SizeSelection system. Library quality was checked on a Bioanalyzer, concentration was measured with Qubit, and libraries were quantified with the Kapa Library Quantification kit before pooling. Paired-end 2 x 150 bp sequencing of the libraries was performed on an Illumina HiSeq 2500. To increase sequence diversity, roughly 24-32% phiX was spiked into each library pool. Turning to the authors' computational methods: Quality-filtered reads were processed with the UMI-based MiGEC pipeline, which removed over 75% of raw TCR sequences during error correction. VDJ genes were aligned to IMGT germline references, and each clonotype was defined by a unique CDR3 amino acid sequence together with V-J genes. Clonal expansion, Shannon diversity, and CDR3 relatedness (CalcPairwiseDistances, ClusterSamples) were evaluated with VDJtools, and phylogenetic trees were built with CLCbio workbench. Expanded clones were defined as having at least 8 unique UMIs, based on coefficient-of-variation modelling across technical triplicates. TCRdb handled the public reads itself, with Q25 trimming in fastp and clone calling in MiXCR, and kept productive beta chains. Each entry merges the rows of one CDR3 protein and shows their most common DNA and genes. The V and J calls come from TCRdb's annotation, not from the publication. The sample contains about 79,000 distinct CDR3 sequences, around an eighth of them found a single time. Roughly 6.8% of the sample is in the top ten clones.

This clonotype has ten or more counts. Its antigen specificity is not known. No quality values exist for individual bases; no much larger clone is one base distant. The CDR3, from cysteine to phenylalanine, totals 15 residues. The CDR3 DNA has 45 bases and is translated from base 1. For this chain, trimming is 5 bases at the V end and 2 bases at the J end, and the number of junction bases without a gene match is 9. Based on the germline V gene, the CDR1 and CDR2 sequences are SGHTA and FQGNSA. The sequence came from a woman aged 50 to 65 in good health. The chain is encoded by TRBV7-2 joined to TRBJ2-7; 7 bases in the junction line up with TRBD2. Material for sequencing was PBMCs. Here the CDR3 is given as CASSPGGGTTYEQYF. The nucleotide sequence is given as TGTGCCAGCAGCCCCGGTGGGGGGACTACCTACGAGCAGTACTTC.